The T cell receptor beta chain under discussion was sequenced for a study of blood T cell repertoires in COVID-19. As for the study in general: COVID-19 samples, acute and convalescent, were from the United States, Italy and Spain. Sources were T cells, B-cell-depleted T cells, or PBMCs; the material itself was cDNA or gDNA.

Original handling: Amplifying reference gene primers gave estimates of nucleated cell counts. Sequencing used immunoSEQ multiplex PCR; TCRdb keeps in-frame clones, though not all of them. D and trimming come from the DNA, and the V and J calls and clone size come from that table. The sample has around 230,000 clones; 80% to 90% are singletons. Germline V gene sequence: CDR1 SGHTA, CDR2 FQGNSA. J was trimmed by 3 bases and V by 5 bases; bases with no gene match: 2. CDR3 length: 13 amino acids. Each participant's cohort was designated according to participant-reported clinical history. Sequences were obtained from PBMCs or T cells enriched from blood (not recorded which). This rearrangement joins TRBV7-2 to TRBJ1-2; 8 nucleotides match TRBD1. The receptor comes from a middle-aged woman with acute COVID-19. CDR3: CASSQTGDYGYTF. The DNA of the CDR3 is TGTGCCAGCAGCCAGACAGGGGACTATGGCTACACCTTC.